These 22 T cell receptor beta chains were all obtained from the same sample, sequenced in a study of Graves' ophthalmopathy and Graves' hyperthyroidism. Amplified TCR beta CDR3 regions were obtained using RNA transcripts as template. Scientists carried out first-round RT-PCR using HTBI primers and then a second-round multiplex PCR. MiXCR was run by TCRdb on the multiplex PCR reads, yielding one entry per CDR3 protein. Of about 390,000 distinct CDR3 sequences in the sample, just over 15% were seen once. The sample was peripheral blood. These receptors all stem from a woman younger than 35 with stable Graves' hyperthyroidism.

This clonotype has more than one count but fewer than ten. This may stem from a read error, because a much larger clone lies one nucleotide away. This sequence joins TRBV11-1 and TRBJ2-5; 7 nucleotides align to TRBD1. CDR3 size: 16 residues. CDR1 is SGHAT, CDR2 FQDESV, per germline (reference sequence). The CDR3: CASSPLIQGKEETKYF. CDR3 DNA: TGTGCCAGCAGCCCTCTCATACAGGGGAAGGAAGAGACCAAGTACTTC.

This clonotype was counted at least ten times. The CDR3 reads CASHEEGTAYEQYF. The CDR3 coding sequence is TGTGCCAGCCACGAGGAAGGGACCGCTTACGAGCAGTACTTC. This chain uses TRBV2 with TRBJ2-7; D tentatively fits TRBD1 or TRBD2 (5 bases each). The CDR3 is made up of 14 amino acids. The germline V and J ends were trimmed by 8 bases and 4 bases, with 18 bases remaining between them. Germline V gene data show CDR1 as SNHLY and CDR2 as FYNNEI.

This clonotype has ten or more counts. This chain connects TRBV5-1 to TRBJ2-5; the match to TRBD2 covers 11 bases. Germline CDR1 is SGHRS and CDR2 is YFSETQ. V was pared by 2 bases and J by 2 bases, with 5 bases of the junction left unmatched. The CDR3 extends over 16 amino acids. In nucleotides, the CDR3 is TGCGCCAGCAGCTTTCCGACTAGCGGGGTACAAGAGACCCAGTACTTC. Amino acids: CASSFPTSGVQETQYF.

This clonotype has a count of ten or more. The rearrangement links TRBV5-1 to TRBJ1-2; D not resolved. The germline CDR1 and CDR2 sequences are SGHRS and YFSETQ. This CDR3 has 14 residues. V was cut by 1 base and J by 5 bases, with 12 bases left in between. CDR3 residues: CASSLSRTSYGYTF. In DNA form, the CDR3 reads TGCGCCAGCAGCTTGTCCAGGACCTCATATGGCTACACCTTC.

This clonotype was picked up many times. This CDR3 reads CSASKREKAFF. The CDR3 DNA follows: TGCAGTGCTTCAAAGCGGGAGAAAGCTTTCTTT. The V and J genes are TRBV20-1 and TRBJ1-1; no clear D. V was trimmed by 5 bases and J by 9 bases, leaving 13 bases between them. The CDR3 extends over 11 amino acids. Germline CDR1 DFQATT, CDR2 SNEGSKA (reference sequence).

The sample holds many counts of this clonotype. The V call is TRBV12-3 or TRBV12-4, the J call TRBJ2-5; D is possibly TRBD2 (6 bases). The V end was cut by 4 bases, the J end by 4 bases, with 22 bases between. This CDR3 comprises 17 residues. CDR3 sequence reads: CASSSQTSGLRRETQYF. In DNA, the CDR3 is TGTGCCAGCAGTTCGCAGACTAGTGGGTTGCGTCGAGAGACCCAGTACTTC.

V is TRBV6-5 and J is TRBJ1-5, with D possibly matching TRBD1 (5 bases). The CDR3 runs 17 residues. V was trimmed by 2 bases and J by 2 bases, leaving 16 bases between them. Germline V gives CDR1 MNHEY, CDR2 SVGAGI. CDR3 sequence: CASSYGSGGRGNQPQHF. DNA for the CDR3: TGTGCCAGCAGTTACGGGTCTGGGGGACGTGGCAATCAGCCCCAGCATTTT.

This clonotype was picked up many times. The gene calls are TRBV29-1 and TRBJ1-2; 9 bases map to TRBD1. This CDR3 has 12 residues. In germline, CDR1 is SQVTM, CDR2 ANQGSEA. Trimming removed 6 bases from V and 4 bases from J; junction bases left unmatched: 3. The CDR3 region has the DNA TGCAGCGTGGGACAGGGAATCTATGGCTACACCTTC. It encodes CSVGQGIYGYTF.

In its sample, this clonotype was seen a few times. CDR3 in amino acids: CASRSYSYTEAFF. For the CDR3, the DNA is TGTGCCAGCAGGAGCTACAGTTACACTGAAGCTTTCTTT. The chain combines TRBV2 with TRBJ1-1; D uncertain. The CDR3 consists of 13 residues. Trimming cost V 6 bases and J 3 bases, with 11 bases left between them. Germline CDR1 and CDR2: SNHLY and FYNNEI.

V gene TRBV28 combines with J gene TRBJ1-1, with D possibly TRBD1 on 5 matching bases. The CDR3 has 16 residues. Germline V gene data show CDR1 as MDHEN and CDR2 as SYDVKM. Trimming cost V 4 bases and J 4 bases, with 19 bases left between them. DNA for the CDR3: TGTGCCAGCAGTTCACTAAGGGGCAGGGTGGCCACTGAAGCTTTCTTT. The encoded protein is CASSSLRGRVATEAFF.

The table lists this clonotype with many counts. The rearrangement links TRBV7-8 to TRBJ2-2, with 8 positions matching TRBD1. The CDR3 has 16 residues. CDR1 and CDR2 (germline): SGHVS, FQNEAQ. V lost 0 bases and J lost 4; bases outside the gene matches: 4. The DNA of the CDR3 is TGTGCCAGCAGCTTAGCGGGGGACAGGTTCACCGGGGAGCTGTTTTTT. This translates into CASSLAGDRFTGELFF.

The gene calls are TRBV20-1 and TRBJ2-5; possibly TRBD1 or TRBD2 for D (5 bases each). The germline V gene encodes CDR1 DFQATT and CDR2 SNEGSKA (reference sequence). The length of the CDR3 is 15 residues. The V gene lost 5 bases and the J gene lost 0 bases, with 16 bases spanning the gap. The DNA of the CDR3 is TGCAGTGCTCCAGGGCCGGTTAGCGACCAAGAGACCCAGTACTTC. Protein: CSAPGPVSDQETQYF.

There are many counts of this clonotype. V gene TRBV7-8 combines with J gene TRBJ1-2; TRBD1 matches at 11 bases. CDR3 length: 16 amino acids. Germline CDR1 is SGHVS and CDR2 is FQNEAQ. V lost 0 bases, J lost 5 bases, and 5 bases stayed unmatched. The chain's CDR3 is CASSLARDRGIYGYTF. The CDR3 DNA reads TGTGCCAGCAGCTTAGCGCGGGACAGGGGGATATATGGCTACACCTTC.

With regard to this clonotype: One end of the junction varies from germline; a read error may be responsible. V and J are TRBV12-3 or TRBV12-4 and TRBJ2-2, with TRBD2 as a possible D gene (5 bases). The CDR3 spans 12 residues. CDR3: CASSLGPGELWF. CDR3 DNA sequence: TGTGCCAGCAGTTTAGGGCCCGGGGAGCTGTGGTTT.

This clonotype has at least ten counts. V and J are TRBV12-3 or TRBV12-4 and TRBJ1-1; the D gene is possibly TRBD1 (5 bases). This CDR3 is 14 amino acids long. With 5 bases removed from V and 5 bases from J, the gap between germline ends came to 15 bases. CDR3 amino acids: CASSLGGRQTEAFF. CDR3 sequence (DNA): TGTGCCAGCAGTCTCGGGGGTCGTCAGACTGAAGCTTTCTTT.

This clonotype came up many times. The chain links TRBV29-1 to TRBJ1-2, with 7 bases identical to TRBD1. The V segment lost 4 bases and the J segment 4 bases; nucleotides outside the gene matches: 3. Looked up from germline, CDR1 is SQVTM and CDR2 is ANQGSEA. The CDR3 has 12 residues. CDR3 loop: CSVAGGRYGYTF. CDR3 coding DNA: TGCAGCGTTGCAGGGGGACGCTATGGCTACACCTTC.

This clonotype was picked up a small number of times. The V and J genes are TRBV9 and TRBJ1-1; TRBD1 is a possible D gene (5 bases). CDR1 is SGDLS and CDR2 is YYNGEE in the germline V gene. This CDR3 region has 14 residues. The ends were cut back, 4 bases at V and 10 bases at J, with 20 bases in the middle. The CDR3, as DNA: TGTGCCAGCAGCCCCCACGACATCTCTAGGGGAGCTTTCTTT. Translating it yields CASSPHDISRGAFF.

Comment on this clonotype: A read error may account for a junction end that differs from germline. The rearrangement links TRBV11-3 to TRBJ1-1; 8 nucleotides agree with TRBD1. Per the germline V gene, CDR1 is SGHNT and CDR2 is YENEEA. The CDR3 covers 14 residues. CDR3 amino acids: CASSLDHGQGSACF. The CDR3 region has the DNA TGTGCCAGCAGCTTAGATCATGGACAGGGTAGTGCTTGCTTT.

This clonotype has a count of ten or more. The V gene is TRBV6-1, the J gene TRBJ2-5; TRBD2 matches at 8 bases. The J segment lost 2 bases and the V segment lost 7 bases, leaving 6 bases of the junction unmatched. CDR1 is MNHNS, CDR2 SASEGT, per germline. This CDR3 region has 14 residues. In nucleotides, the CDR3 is TGTGCCAGCATCGGACTAGCACGTCAAGAGACCCAGTACTTC. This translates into CASIGLARQETQYF.

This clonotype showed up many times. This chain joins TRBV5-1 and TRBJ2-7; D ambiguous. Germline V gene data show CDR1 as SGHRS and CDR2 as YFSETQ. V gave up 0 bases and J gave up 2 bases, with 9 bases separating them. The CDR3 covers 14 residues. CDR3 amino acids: CASSLGTATYEQYF. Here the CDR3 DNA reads TGCGCCAGCAGCTTGGGGACGGCGACCTACGAGCAGTACTTC.

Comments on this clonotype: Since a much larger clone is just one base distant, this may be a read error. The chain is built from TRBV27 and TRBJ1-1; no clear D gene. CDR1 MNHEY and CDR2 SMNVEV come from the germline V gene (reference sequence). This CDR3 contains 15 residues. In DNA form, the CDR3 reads TGTGCCAGCAGTCTCCTTTCGGAGGTGAACACTGAAGCTTGCTTT. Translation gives CASSLLSEVNTEACF.

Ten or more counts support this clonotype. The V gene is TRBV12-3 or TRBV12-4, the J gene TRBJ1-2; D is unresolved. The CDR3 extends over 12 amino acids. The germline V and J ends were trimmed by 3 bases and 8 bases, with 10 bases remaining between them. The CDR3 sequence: CASSFGTRGYTF. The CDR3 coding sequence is TGTGCCAGCAGTTTTGGTACCCGGGGCTACACCTTC.